One sample yielded the 9 T cell receptor beta chains listed below, sequenced in a study of CD8 T cells in Susac syndrome. cDNA came from 0.5 to 1 ug RNA primed by random hexamers. TCRdb redid the calling of the immunoSEQ multiplex PCR reads with MiXCR, one entry per CDR3 protein. The table records over 150,000 distinct CDR3 sequences, 85% to 95% of them present only once. Sequencing was done on a sample of CD4+ T cells from PBMCs. These receptors were collected from a human donor with multiple sclerosis.

The chain carries TRBV10-3 and TRBJ2-3; D is perhaps TRBD1 or TRBD2 (5 bases each). V lost 0 bases and J lost 3, with 7 bases in between. Germline V gene lookup returns CDR1 ENHRY and CDR2 SYGVKD. This CDR3 region has 14 residues. For the CDR3, the DNA is TGTGCCATCAGTGAGTCTTGGGGGACAGATACGCAGTATTTT. Translation: CAISESWGTDTQYF.

The CDR3 DNA follows: TGTGCCAGCACCCGAGGGGGGGTCGCTGAAGCTTTCTTT. Translated, it gives CASTRGGVAEAFF. The chain links TRBV28 to TRBJ1-1; D possibly corresponds to TRBD1 (6 bases). CDR3 length: 13 residues. Trimming removed 7 bases at V and 6 bases at J, with 15 bases between. CDR1 and CDR2 from the germline V gene are MDHEN and SYDVKM.

This clonotype was recorded only once. The rearrangement links TRBV2 to TRBJ2-5; D possibly corresponds to TRBD2 (6 bases). The CDR3 totals 12 residues. V was cut by 6 bases and J by 8 bases, with 13 bases left in between. Germline CDR1 is SNHLY and CDR2 is FYNNEI. The CDR3 region has the DNA TGTGCCAGCAGACCGGGGGTGGCTACCCAGTACTTC. Amino acids: CASRPGVATQYF.

V and J are TRBV28 and TRBJ1-1, with no clear D. The CDR3 is 14 amino acids. V was trimmed by 6 bases and J by 5 bases, leaving 16 bases between them. Per the germline V gene, CDR1 is MDHEN and CDR2 is SYDVKM. The CDR3 DNA follows: TGTGCCAGCAGCTTAAAGGCCTGGGGAACTGAAGCTTTCTTT. This translates into CASSLKAWGTEAFF.

The rearrangement links TRBV20-1 to TRBJ2-5; 8 bases are a match to TRBD2. Per the germline V gene, CDR1 is DFQATT and CDR2 is SNEGSKA (reference sequence). This CDR3 spans 15 amino acids. V was clipped by 6 bases and J by 5 bases; unmatched bases: 14. The CDR3 region has the DNA TGCAGTGCGGAATTGAGCGGGAGAGGGCCGGAGACCCAGTACTTC. This gives the protein CSAELSGRGPETQYF.

The CDR3, as DNA: TGTGCCTGGAGCGTAAATTGGGGGTCAGGGGAGACCCAGTACTTC. This codes for CAWSVNWGSGETQYF. The chain joins TRBV30 to TRBJ2-5, with D possibly being TRBD1 or TRBD2 (5 bases each). The V end was cut by 3 bases, the J end by 5 bases, with 19 bases between. CDR3 size: 15 residues. From germline, CDR1 is GTSNPN and CDR2 SVGIG (reference sequence).

The genes are TRBV11-2 and TRBJ1-5, with D perhaps TRBD1 (6 bases). CDR1 is SGHAT and CDR2 is FQNNGV in the germline V gene. The CDR3 loop spans 14 amino acids. Trimming removed 5 bases from V and 9 bases from J, with 17 bases in between. The CDR3 DNA sequence: TGTGCCAGCAGCGCGGACAGTTGGAGCGGGCCCCAGCATTTT. It codes for CASSADSWSGPQHF.

The chain carries TRBV20-1 and TRBJ2-3; 14 positions match TRBD2. Germline CDR1 DFQATT, CDR2 SNEGSKA (reference sequence). This CDR3 has 14 residues. J lost 15 bases, V lost 5 bases, and 13 bases had no gene match. CDR3 residues: CSAPNPGTSGGNYF. CDR3 bases: TGCAGTGCTCCCAATCCGGGGACTAGCGGGGGTAACTATTTT.

The V and J genes are TRBV4-3 and TRBJ2-3, with TRBD1 matching over 10 bases. Unmatched junction bases numbered 16, after V lost 3 bases and J lost 4 bases. Germline loops: CDR1 LGHNA, CDR2 YSLEER. CDR3 length equals 19 residues. CDR3: CASSQEIKTGTGVADTQYF. CDR3 nucleotides: TGCGCCAGCAGCCAGGAAATTAAAACCGGGACAGGGGTAGCAGATACGCAGTATTTT.